Presented here are 2 T cell receptor beta chains from one specimen sequenced in a study of graft-versus-host responses after intestinal transplantation. TCRdb's copy holds only in-frame clones and misses some; the assay was immunoSEQ multiplex PCR. The repertoire holds about 130,000 clones, with nearly 95% as singletons. No cognate antigen is known for these TCRs. This specimen was unstimulated CD4+ T cells sorted from spleen or lymph node cells, taken before intestinal transplant. These receptor sequences come from a human donor who received an intestinal transplant.

The count of this clone is one. The rearrangement links TRBV13 to TRBJ2-7, with TRBD1 matching over 9 bases. With 4 bases clipped from V and 7 bases from J, the junction kept 5 bases outside the gene matches. The germline gives CDR1 PRHDT, CDR2 FYEKMQ (reference sequence). The CDR3 length is 13 residues. The CDR3 region has the DNA TGTGCCAGCAGCTACAACAGGGGGCGTGAGCAGTACTTC. Protein product: CASSYNRGREQYF.

The rearrangement uses TRBV5-4 and TRBJ2-7, with 9 bases lining up with TRBD2. The CDR3 loop spans 15 amino acids. CDR1 and CDR2 (germline): SGHNT, YYREEE (reference sequence). After removal of 4 bases from V and 1 base from J, the junction contained 6 bases not matched to a gene. The CDR3 sequence: CASSHGTSQSYEQYF. CDR3 DNA sequence: TGTGCCAGCAGCCATGGGACTAGCCAGTCCTACGAGCAGTACTTC.